Below are 32 T cell receptor beta chains sequenced from a single sample in a study of blood T cell repertoires in COVID-19. Sequencing used immunoSEQ multiplex PCR; TCRdb keeps in-frame clones, though not all of them. The sample holds about 240,000 clones, roughly four fifths seen once. The sequenced sample was peripheral blood. The source is an elderly woman with acute or convalescent COVID-19.

The rearrangement joins TRBV4-2 to TRBJ1-3, with D possibly matching TRBD1 (5 bases). The V gene's germline CDR1 is LGHNA and CDR2 YNFKEQ. The CDR3 runs to 15 residues. The ends were cut back, 1 base at V and 4 bases at J, with 11 bases in the middle. The CDR3 DNA is TGTGCCAGCAGCCAAGCCGGGACTTGGGGAAACACCATATATTTT. It yields the protein CASSQAGTWGNTIYF.

The genes are TRBV5-6 and TRBJ2-6; D is unclear. CDR1 is SGHDT, CDR2 YYEEEE, per germline. With 1 base removed from V and 2 bases from J, the gap between germline ends came to 10 bases. The CDR3 is 16 residues long. CDR3 DNA: TGTGCCAGCAGCTTGCTAGAACAACCTGGGGCCAACGTCCTGACTTTC. This translates into CASSLLEQPGANVLTF.

The chain has TRBV5-1 and TRBJ2-3; 8 bases align to TRBD2. J gave up 2 bases and V 5 bases, and 4 bases lay outside the gene matches. Per the germline V gene, CDR1 is SGHRS and CDR2 is YFSETQ. This CDR3 is 14 amino acids long. CDR3 in amino acids: CASSRRGDTDTQYF. CDR3 DNA: TGCGCCAGCAGTCGGCGGGGGGACACAGATACGCAGTATTTT.

In this sample, this clone turned up a few times. The J gene is TRBJ2-1, the V gene TRBV27, with a tentative D call TRBD2 (6 bases). CDR1 MNHEY and CDR2 SMNVEV come from the germline V gene (reference sequence). Trimming took off 5 bases at V and 5 bases at J, with 16 bases between the two ends. The CDR3 runs 15 residues. This CDR3 reads CASSIGTRLNNEQFF. CDR3 in DNA: TGTGCCAGCAGTATCGGGACTCGACTAAACAATGAGCAGTTCTTC.

The chain links TRBV21-1 to TRBJ2-7; the table's D call, TRBD1, was not checked against the DNA. TRBV21-1 is described as a pseudogene. This CDR3 contains 14 residues. The CDR3 here is CASSAGDRSYEQYF. CDR3 DNA sequence: TGTGCCAGCAGCGCAGGGGACAGATCCTACGAGCAGTACTTC.

This rearrangement joins TRBV18 to TRBJ1-3; no firm D call. Germline values: CDR1 KGHSH, CDR2 LQKENI. This CDR3 is 16 amino acids long. Between the trimmed V and J ends, which lost 1 base and 2 bases, there was a span of 12 bases. CDR3 nucleotide sequence: TGTGCCAGCTCACCACTGAGAGGGAAAGCTGGAAACACCATATATTTT. Translating gives CASSPLRGKAGNTIYF.

The V and J genes are TRBV6-5 and TRBJ2-2, with TRBD1 matching 7 bases. Trimming at V came to 7 bases and at J to 6 bases, leaving 5 bases not matched to a gene. The CDR3 runs 13 residues. Per the germline V gene, CDR1 is MNHEY and CDR2 is SVGAGI. The CDR3 DNA reads TGTGCCAGCAAATTACAGGGGTCCGGGGAGCTGTTTTTT. It is translated as CASKLQGSGELFF.

J is TRBJ1-5 and V is TRBV30; TRBD1 matches 8 bases. CDR1 and CDR2 from the germline V gene are GTSNPN and SVGIG (reference sequence). This CDR3 contains 15 residues. V was clipped by 4 bases and J by 0 bases; unmatched bases: 5. The chain's CDR3 is CAWTPTGVSNQPQHF. The DNA of the CDR3 is TGTGCCTGGACCCCGACAGGGGTTAGCAATCAGCCCCAGCATTTT.

This rearrangement joins TRBV7-3 to TRBJ2-6, with TRBD1 identical over 9 bases. V dropped 5 bases and J dropped 4; count of bases not matched to a gene: 6. The CDR3 is 16 residues long. Germline CDR1 reads SGHTA; CDR2 reads FQGTGA. CDR3 coding DNA: TGTGCCAGCAGCGCCCACAGGGGGCCCGGGGCCAACGTCCTGACTTTC. It specifies CASSAHRGPGANVLTF. Full variable domain (outside the CDR3, taken from reference TRBV7-3 and TRBJ2-6): GAGVSQTPSNKVTEKGKYVELRCDPISGHTALYWYRQSLGQGPEFLIYFQGTGAADDSGLPNDRFFAVRPEGSVSTLKIQRTERGDSAVYLCASSAHRGPGANVLTFGAGSRLTVL.

The rearrangement links TRBV28 to TRBJ1-6; 8 bases map to TRBD1. The germline gives CDR1 MDHEN, CDR2 SYDVKM. J was trimmed by 9 bases and V by 1 base; bases with no gene match: 2. There are 14 residues in the CDR3. CDR3 protein: CASSLYRGSSPLHF. CDR3 DNA sequence: TGTGCCAGCAGTTTATACAGGGGGAGTTCACCCCTCCACTTT.

The V call is TRBV7-9, the J call TRBJ2-7; D tentatively reads TRBD1 or TRBD2 (5 bases each). The germline CDR1 and CDR2 sequences are SEHNR and FQNEAQ (reference sequence). The CDR3 contains 11 residues. V shed 7 bases and J shed 4 bases, with 8 bases lying between them. DNA of the CDR3: TGTGCCAGCACGGGGCAGTACGAGCAGTACTTC. Encoded protein: CASTGQYEQYF.

The rearrangement links TRBV6-6 to TRBJ1-2; tentative D call: TRBD1 (6 bases). This CDR3 is 12 amino acids long. V lost 5 bases to trimming and J lost 3 bases, with 7 bases between them. The V gene's germline CDR1 is MNHNY and CDR2 SVGAGI (reference sequence). The CDR3 nucleotides read TGTGCCAGCAGTCCAGGGGACTATGGCTACACCTTC. This codes for CASSPGDYGYTF.

Regarding this clone: Mismatch with germline at one junction end may stem from a read error. The chain is built from TRBV2 and TRBJ1-2, with TRBD1 matching 7 bases. Germline CDR1 and CDR2: SNHLY and FYNNEI. The CDR3 has 13 residues. CDR3 sequence (DNA): TGTGCCAGCAGGGAAGGGACAGTCTATGGCTACACCTTC. This translates into CASREGTVYGYTF.

This chain uses TRBV27 with TRBJ2-7; 10 bases are shared with TRBD2. Trimming at V came to 2 bases and at J to 2 bases, leaving 9 bases not matched to a gene. Germline lookup yields CDR1 MNHEY and CDR2 SMNVEV (reference sequence). This CDR3 contains 17 residues. DNA for the CDR3: TGTGCCAGCAGTTTAAGGGGCGGACTAGCGGTCCCCTACGAGCAGTACTTC. Its protein product is CASSLRGGLAVPYEQYF.

The V call is TRBV19, the J call TRBJ2-5, with TRBD1 identical over 11 bases. Looked up from germline, CDR1 is LNHDA and CDR2 is SQIVND (reference sequence). The CDR3 extends over 16 amino acids. Germline trimming cut 3 bases from V and 3 bases from J; bases unmatched to any gene: 6. CDR3: CASSIRGTGGKETQYF. DNA for the CDR3: TGTGCCAGTAGTATTCGAGGGACAGGGGGAAAAGAGACCCAGTACTTC.

The rearrangement uses TRBV27 and TRBJ2-7, with TRBD1 matching 7 bases. This CDR3 region has 15 residues. V lost 5 bases and J lost 8; bases outside the gene matches: 15. CDR1 and CDR2 (germline): MNHEY, SMNVEV (reference sequence). CDR3 sequence reads: CASSPPGTAVHKQYF. CDR3 sequence (DNA): TGTGCCAGCAGTCCCCCCGGGACAGCTGTTCATAAGCAGTACTTC.

The chain combines TRBV11-2 with TRBJ1-2, with 7 bases lining up with TRBD1. V trimming: 5 bases; J trimming: 3 bases; junction bases outside the gene matches: 3. Germline CDR1 and CDR2: SGHAT and FQNNGV. This CDR3 comprises 13 residues. The CDR3 DNA sequence: TGTGCCAGCAGCCCCGGACAGGACTATGGCTACACCTTC. Its translation is CASSPGQDYGYTF. The variable domain in full, with the rest retrieved from reference TRBV11-2 and TRBJ1-2, is EAGVAQSPRYKIIEKRQSVAFWCNPISGHATLYWYQQILGQGPKLLIQFQNNGVVDDSQLPKDRFSAERLKGVDSTLKIQPAKLEDSAVYLCASSPGQDYGYTFGSGTRLTVV.

The chain is built from TRBV30 and TRBJ1-5, with D possibly matching TRBD1 (5 bases). V shed 2 bases and J shed 6 bases, with 11 bases lying between them. The germline CDR1 and CDR2 sequences are GTSNPN and SVGIG (reference sequence). The CDR3 contains 13 residues. The CDR3 coding sequence is TGTGCCTGGAGTAAAGGGGTGAGTCAGCCCCAGCATTTT. Protein: CAWSKGVSQPQHF.

The CDR3 coding sequence is TGTGCCAGCTCAGGGGGGGACGAGCAGTACTTC. Encoded protein: CASSGGDEQYF. The chain uses TRBV18 and TRBJ2-7, with TRBD2 matching over 7 bases. Germline trimming cut 5 bases from V and 5 bases from J; bases unmatched to any gene: 0. Germline CDR1 and CDR2: KGHSH and LQKENI. CDR3 length: 11 amino acids.

The J gene is TRBJ2-7, the V gene TRBV6-5, with D hard to call. V was clipped by 0 bases and J by 0 bases, with 9 bases between them. The CDR3 is 15 amino acids. The germline gives CDR1 MNHEY, CDR2 SVGAGI. The CDR3 loop reads CASSYSTRNSYEQYF. The CDR3 DNA is TGTGCCAGCAGTTACTCTACCAGAAACTCCTACGAGCAGTACTTC.

This chain connects TRBV5-1 to TRBJ2-3; D not certain. Germline V gene lookup returns CDR1 SGHRS and CDR2 YFSETQ. The CDR3 is 12 amino acids. V was clipped by 5 bases and J by 3 bases, with 7 bases between them. The CDR3 here is CASRSRTDTQYF. DNA for the CDR3: TGCGCCAGCAGGTCGAGGACAGATACGCAGTATTTT.

The chain recombines TRBV18 with TRBJ2-2; D is possibly TRBD1 (6 bases). This CDR3 spans 16 amino acids. The germline gives CDR1 KGHSH, CDR2 LQKENI. Trimming took off 2 bases at V and 1 base at J, with 11 bases between the two ends. CDR3 sequence: CASSPAPTGNTGELFF. CDR3 in DNA: TGTGCCAGCTCACCAGCCCCGACAGGGAACACCGGGGAGCTGTTTTTT.

This clone has just one count. This rearrangement joins TRBV7-8 to TRBJ1-1; unclear D gene. Germline assignment: CDR1 SGHVS and CDR2 FQNEAQ. Trimming pared 0 bases from V and 6 bases from J, leaving 11 bases between. The CDR3 spans 14 residues. In DNA, the CDR3 is TGTGCCAGCAGCTTAGCAGCCCTGTTTCCTGAAGCTTTCTTT. Protein sequence: CASSLAALFPEAFF.

The chain has TRBV6-5 and TRBJ2-6; 7 nucleotides line up with TRBD1. The V and J ends lost 4 bases and 1 base, in that order; junction bases with no gene match: 4. There are 16 residues in the CDR3. CDR1 MNHEY and CDR2 SVGAGI come from the germline V gene. CDR3 sequence reads: CASSFYRGSGANVLTF. CDR3 bases: TGTGCCAGCAGTTTTTACAGGGGATCTGGGGCCAACGTCCTGACTTTC.

The chain uses TRBV7-9 and TRBJ2-3; tentatively, D is TRBD2 (6 bases). Deletions cut 4 bases from V and 0 bases from J, with 14 bases between. Germline CDR1 SEHNR, CDR2 FQNEAQ (reference sequence). The CDR3 is 16 amino acids. The CDR3 region has the DNA TGTGCCAGCAGCTACGGGACTGGTGGTAGCACAGATACGCAGTATTTT. It translates to CASSYGTGGSTDTQYF.

The chain carries TRBV10-2 and TRBJ2-5; TRBD1 agrees at 8 bases. V lost 8 bases, J lost 4 bases, and 6 bases stayed unmatched. Germline values: CDR1 WSHSY, CDR2 SAAADI. The CDR3 consists of 13 residues. CDR3 in DNA: TGCGCCAGCGGGCAGGGGGCGAGAGAGACCCAGTACTTC. This gives the protein CASGQGARETQYF.

A few counts support this clone. This rearrangement joins TRBV7-6 to TRBJ2-7; D not certain. The CDR3 has 13 residues. Germline assignment: CDR1 SGHVS and CDR2 FNYEAQ. Trimming took off 1 base at V and 3 bases at J, with 7 bases between the two ends. The DNA for the CDR3 is TGTGCCAGCAGCTTAGATCTGTTCTACGAGCAGTACTTC. Protein: CASSLDLFYEQYF.

The chain carries TRBV5-6 and TRBJ2-5; 12 bases line up with TRBD2. This CDR3 spans 17 amino acids. Germline CDR1 is SGHDT and CDR2 is YYEEEE. V lost 4 bases to trimming and J lost 0 bases; unmatched junction nucleotides: 7. The CDR3 nucleotides read TGTGCCAGCAGCCACCTGACTAGCGGGGGCGACCAAGAGACCCAGTACTTC. This gives the protein CASSHLTSGGDQETQYF.

The J gene is TRBJ1-6, the V gene TRBV5-3; TRBD1 matches 9 bases. TRBV5-3 is an open reading frame, and its role is uncertain. V lost 4 bases and J lost 10; bases outside the gene matches: 6. This CDR3 is 14 amino acids long. The CDR3 DNA reads as TGTGCCAGAAGCCCTGGACAGGGGTGGTCACCCCTCCACTTT. It yields the protein CARSPGQGWSPLHF.

The chain employs TRBV25-1 and TRBJ1-1; TRBD1 agrees at 9 bases. The CDR3 extends over 15 amino acids. The V segment lost 5 bases and the J segment 5 bases; nucleotides outside the gene matches: 9. Germline CDR1 MGHDK, CDR2 SYGVNS. This chain's CDR3 is CASSTLTGGRTEAFF. The CDR3 nucleotides read TGTGCCAGCAGTACCCTAACAGGGGGCCGGACTGAAGCTTTCTTT.

The gene calls are TRBV28 and TRBJ2-7; D may be TRBD1 (6 bases). V was clipped by 1 base and J by 9 bases, with 19 bases between them. Germline V CDR1 and CDR2: MDHEN, SYDVKM. The CDR3 length is 15 residues. The CDR3, as DNA: TGTGCCAGCAGTTTATTGGGCAGGGACAACGTCGGGCAGTACTTC. Translated, it gives CASSLLGRDNVGQYF.

The genes are TRBV18 and TRBJ2-3; TRBD1 might be the D (6 bases). This CDR3 has 20 amino acids. Germline values: CDR1 KGHSH, CDR2 LQKENI. V shed 2 bases and J shed 0 bases, with 24 bases lying between them. CDR3 amino acids: CASSPGVWTAGQHSTDTQYF. DNA of the CDR3: TGTGCCAGCTCACCAGGGGTGTGGACAGCCGGACAACATAGCACAGATACGCAGTATTTT. Based on the CDR3 plus reference TRBV18 and TRBJ2-3, the full variable domain is NAGVMQNPRHLVRRRGQEARLRCSPMKGHSHVYWYRQLPEEGLKFMVYLQKENIIDESGMPKERFSAEFPKEGPSILRIQQVVRGDSAAYFCASSPGVWTAGQHSTDTQYFGPGTRLTVL.